These 25 T cell receptor beta chains were sequenced from one sample in a study of T-cell memory formation after mild COVID-19 (dated by TCRdb to about 2021). Libraries came from 5' RACE. The listed sequencing device is Illumina NovaSeq 6000. TCRdb reprocessed the public reads (quality trimming at Q25 with fastp, clone calling with MiXCR) and kept in-frame beta chains. A single entry per CDR3 protein holds the most common genes and DNA from its merged rows. A total of 280,000 or so distinct CDR3 sequences appear in this sample, roughly 8% of them only once. The ten largest account for under 25% of the sample. Sample: PBMCs or a T cell subset sorted from them (not recorded which). These receptors were collected from a man younger than 30 who had mild COVID-19 (a few samples of this study predate the infection). The sample titles of this study are shuffled in the database, so cell type and time point are left out; the donor was told from shared clones.

The chain combines TRBV20-1 with TRBJ1-6; TRBD1 might be the D (5 bases). There are 15 residues in the CDR3. V lost 0 bases, J lost 7 bases, and 13 bases lay in between. Germline CDR1 DFQATT, CDR2 SNEGSKA (reference sequence). CDR3 nucleotides: TGCAGTGCTAGAGACCGGACCCAGGGAAATTCACCCCTCCACTTT. As protein: CSARDRTQGNSPLHF.

This clonotype was found a few times. CDR3 nucleotide sequence: TGTGCCAGCAGCGGGGCCTCAGGGGCTAGCACAGATACGCAGTATTTT. It codes for CASSGASGASTDTQYF. The genes are TRBV9 and TRBJ2-3, with D possibly being TRBD1 (6 bases). Germline CDR1 reads SGDLS; CDR2 reads YYNGEE. The CDR3 is made up of 16 amino acids. Between the trimmed V and J ends, which lost 3 bases and 0 bases, there was a span of 14 bases.

This clonotype was detected only a few times. V is TRBV7-9 and J is TRBJ2-6; D is undetermined. Per the germline V gene, CDR1 is SEHNR and CDR2 is FQNEAQ (reference sequence). The CDR3 length is 15 residues. V was shortened by 5 bases and J by 0 bases, with 8 bases between the two germline ends. This chain's CDR3 is CASSRTLSGANVLTF. The DNA of the CDR3 is TGTGCCAGCAGCAGAACTCTCTCTGGGGCCAACGTCCTGACTTTC.

The CDR3 DNA is TGTGCCAGCAGGATCCGGGACCTCAACACTGAAGCTTTCTTT. It translates to CASRIRDLNTEAFF. This chain connects TRBV12-3 or TRBV12-4 to TRBJ1-1, with a weak D call TRBD1 (5 bases). The CDR3 loop spans 14 amino acids. The V gene lost 6 bases and the J gene lost 2 bases, with 13 bases spanning the gap.

This clonotype was observed many times. The V and J genes are TRBV11-2 and TRBJ2-7, with 9 bases aligning to TRBD2. V gave up 5 bases and J gave up 3 bases; unmatched junction bases: 11. This CDR3 spans 16 amino acids. The germline gives CDR1 SGHAT, CDR2 FQNNGV. CDR3 in amino acids: CASSGTLAGSFYEQYF. The CDR3 DNA sequence: TGTGCCAGCAGCGGAACTCTAGCGGGGAGCTTCTACGAGCAGTACTTC. Supplemented by reference TRBV11-2 and TRBJ2-7, the full variable domain reads EAGVAQSPRYKIIEKRQSVAFWCNPISGHATLYWYQQILGQGPKLLIQFQNNGVVDDSQLPKDRFSAERLKGVDSTLKIQPAKLEDSAVYLCASSGTLAGSFYEQYFGPGTRLTVT.

The chain has TRBV20-1 and TRBJ1-5; TRBD1 matches 7 bases. Trimming at V came to 5 bases and at J to 4 bases, leaving 5 bases not matched to a gene. There are 13 residues in the CDR3. The germline V gene has CDR1 DFQATT and CDR2 SNEGSKA (reference sequence). CDR3 protein: CSALRQGNQPQHF. CDR3 DNA: TGCAGTGCTCTACGACAGGGAAATCAGCCCCAGCATTTT.

This clonotype appeared a few times. V gene TRBV5-6 combines with J gene TRBJ1-4; 8 positions match TRBD1. Germline-derived CDR1 and CDR2 are SGHDT and YYEEEE. V was pared by 3 bases and J by 8 bases, with 6 bases of the junction left unmatched. The CDR3 is 14 residues long. The CDR3 loop is CASSWAQGAEKLFF. In nucleotides, the CDR3 is TGTGCCAGCAGCTGGGCCCAGGGGGCGGAAAAACTGTTTTTT.

V and J are TRBV2 and TRBJ2-3; a weak D match, TRBD2 (6 bases). Deletions cut 6 bases from V and 5 bases from J, with 15 bases between. The CDR3 is 14 amino acids. Germline V lookup: CDR1 SNHLY, CDR2 FYNNEI. The CDR3 coding sequence is TGTGCCAGCAGGAGGACTATGTTTCAAGATACGCAGTATTTT. Protein: CASRRTMFQDTQYF.

This clonotype has a count of ten or more. The chain is built from TRBV5-1 and TRBJ2-1; 9 positions agree with TRBD1. The CDR3 spans 14 residues. Germline V gives CDR1 SGHRS, CDR2 YFSETQ. The V and J ends lost 0 bases and 6 bases, in that order; junction bases with no gene match: 1. The CDR3 DNA reads as TGCGCCAGCAGCTTGGGACAGGGGGTCAATGAGCAGTTCTTC. It encodes CASSLGQGVNEQFF.

This clonotype was seen more than once but under ten times. V gene TRBV7-6 combines with J gene TRBJ2-7, with D unresolved. Trimming left V 6 bases short and J 3 bases short, with 9 bases between. The germline V gene has CDR1 SGHVS and CDR2 FNYEAQ. The CDR3 contains 12 residues. The CDR3 DNA sequence: TGTGCCAGCAGTCTAAACGGCTACGAGCAGTACTTC. Protein product: CASSLNGYEQYF.

This clonotype has more than one count but fewer than ten. The chain uses TRBV7-8 and TRBJ2-5, with 11 bases lining up with TRBD2. The V and J ends lost 3 bases and 2 bases, in that order; junction bases with no gene match: 8. CDR1 is SGHVS, CDR2 FQNEAQ, per germline. CDR3 length equals 17 residues. CDR3 sequence: CASSFGTSGRYQETQYF. As DNA, the CDR3 is TGTGCCAGCAGCTTTGGCACTAGCGGGAGATATCAAGAGACCCAGTACTTC.

The rearrangement uses TRBV2 and TRBJ2-1, with no clear D. CDR1 and CDR2 (germline): SNHLY, FYNNEI. The CDR3 runs to 12 residues. Trimming pared 3 bases from V and 4 bases from J, leaving 4 bases between. CDR3 DNA: TGTGCCAGCAGTGAGGAATACAATGAGCAGTTCTTC. Translated: CASSEEYNEQFF.

This chain uses TRBV20-1 with TRBJ2-7; D is unresolved. Germline CDR1 and CDR2: DFQATT and SNEGSKA (reference sequence). Between the trimmed V and J ends, which lost 5 bases and 0 bases, there was a span of 14 bases. The CDR3 extends over 14 amino acids. CDR3 sequence: CSAPDVPHSYEQYV. Here the CDR3 DNA reads TGCAGTGCTCCGGATGTACCACACTCCTACGAGCAGTACGTC.

This clonotype was seen a handful of times. The CDR3 sequence: CASSLEVSNEKLFF. The CDR3 nucleotides are TGTGCCAGCAGTTTAGAGGTTTCTAATGAAAAACTGTTTTTT. This chain links TRBV12-3 or TRBV12-4 with TRBJ1-4; the D is unclear. The length of the CDR3 is 14 residues. Trimming pared 1 base from V and 3 bases from J, leaving 6 bases between.

This clonotype was counted ten times or more. The chain combines TRBV12-3 or TRBV12-4 with TRBJ2-1, with D perhaps being TRBD1 or TRBD2 (6 bases each). The CDR3 runs to 16 residues. V lost 3 bases and J 8 bases, leaving 20 bases between the germline ends. The CDR3 reads CASSFNAVGGQDEQFF. The CDR3 region has the DNA TGTGCCAGCAGTTTCAATGCCGTGGGGGGCCAAGATGAGCAGTTCTTC.

The table lists this clonotype with a few counts. The V gene is TRBV4-3, the J gene TRBJ2-7; either TRBD1 or TRBD2 may fit D (5 bases each). Germline assignment: CDR1 LGHNA and CDR2 YSLEER. V gave up 0 bases and J gave up 3 bases, with 12 bases separating them. The length of the CDR3 is 15 residues. Here the CDR3 reads CASSQDPGRSYEQYF. In DNA, the CDR3 is TGCGCCAGCAGCCAAGACCCGGGACGGAGCTACGAGCAGTACTTC.

This clonotype turned up a few times. The chain is built from TRBV3-1 and TRBJ2-1; no clear D gene. V lost 5 bases and J lost 0, with 11 bases in between. CDR1 and CDR2 (germline): LGHDT, YNNKEL (reference sequence). The CDR3 consists of 15 residues. DNA for the CDR3: TGTGCCAGCAGCTTGGACGTCGGCTCCTACAATGAGCAGTTCTTC. This translates into CASSLDVGSYNEQFF.

This rearrangement joins TRBV7-2 to TRBJ1-2; the match to TRBD1 covers 9 bases. Trimming at V came to 5 bases and at J to 3 bases, leaving 4 bases not matched to a gene. Germline loops: CDR1 SGHTA, CDR2 FQGNSA. This CDR3 is 14 amino acids long. CDR3 bases: TGTGCCAGCAGCCCGGGGACAGGGTACTATGGCTACACCTTC. As protein: CASSPGTGYYGYTF.

At least ten counts were recorded for this clonotype. The rearrangement links TRBV20-1 to TRBJ1-5, with D possibly being TRBD1 (6 bases). This CDR3 region has 14 residues. In germline, CDR1 is DFQATT, CDR2 SNEGSKA (reference sequence). V dropped 1 base and J dropped 4 bases, with 11 bases sitting between them. For the CDR3, the DNA is TGCAGTGCTAGAGCCCTCCAGGGGAATCAGCCCCAGCATTTT. Residues: CSARALQGNQPQHF.

J is TRBJ1-1 and V is TRBV15, with 7 bases fitting TRBD1. This CDR3 is built from 15 residues. V was pared by 8 bases and J by 1 base, with 10 bases of the junction left unmatched. In germline, CDR1 is LNHNV, CDR2 YYDKDF (reference sequence). DNA of the CDR3: TGTGCCACCTGCCGAGGGACAGTTTCGAACACTGAAGCTTTCTTT. Protein sequence: CATCRGTVSNTEAFF.

This clonotype was counted many times. V and J are TRBV9 and TRBJ2-2, with D tentatively TRBD1 (5 bases). Looked up from germline, CDR1 is SGDLS and CDR2 is YYNGEE. V gave up 4 bases and J gave up 1 base, with 11 bases separating them. The CDR3 has 15 residues. The CDR3 reads CASSLSTGNTGELFF. Here the CDR3 DNA reads TGTGCCAGCAGCTTATCCACAGGGAACACCGGGGAGCTGTTTTTT.

This clonotype occurred many times. The chain joins TRBV5-1 to TRBJ1-4; D is undetermined. The V end was cut by 4 bases, the J end by 7 bases, with 14 bases between. Germline V gene data show CDR1 as SGHRS and CDR2 as YFSETQ. The CDR3 has 14 amino acids. CDR3 sequence: CASSPASPVEKLFF. As DNA, the CDR3 is TGCGCCAGCAGCCCGGCGTCTCCGGTTGAAAAACTGTTTTTT.

The V gene is TRBV6-6, the J gene TRBJ1-5, with TRBD1 as a possible D gene (6 bases). V lost 4 bases, J lost 4 bases, and 14 bases lay in between. The germline gives CDR1 MNHNY, CDR2 SVGAGI (reference sequence). The CDR3 runs 15 residues. The CDR3 loop is CASSFVPDRNQPQHF. CDR3 sequence (DNA): TGTGCCAGCAGTTTCGTTCCGGACAGAAATCAGCCCCAGCATTTT.

Many counts were recorded for this clonotype. V gene TRBV12-3 or TRBV12-4 combines with J gene TRBJ2-7; D gene ambiguous. Trimming stripped 2 bases from V and 3 bases from J, with 11 bases between. This CDR3 contains 14 residues. The CDR3 is CASSLPPRRYEQYF. The CDR3 nucleotides read TGTGCCAGCAGTTTACCCCCTCGGCGCTACGAGCAGTACTTC.

This clonotype was detected ten times or more. This chain uses TRBV7-9 with TRBJ1-1; D gene unclear. V dropped 1 base and J dropped 7 bases, with 4 bases sitting between them. This CDR3 region has 11 residues. The germline CDR1 and CDR2 sequences are SEHNR and FQNEAQ (reference sequence). CDR3 nucleotide sequence: TGTGCCAGCAGCTTAGTTCTTGAAGCTTTCTTT. Translating it yields CASSLVLEAFF.